This T cell receptor beta chain comes out of a study of molecular identifiers for immune sequencing clone quantification. Per the germline V gene, CDR1 is SGHDT and CDR2 is YYEEEE. The length of the CDR3 is 11 residues. Trimming removed 4 bases at V and 4 bases at J, with 6 bases between. A CD8+CD4-CCR7+CD45RA+ phenotype served as the sorting definition for naive CD8 T cells. This clonotype was observed at least ten times. Its antigen is still unknown. Study conclusions and caveats: Identical TCR molecules that share a barcode could lead to an underestimation of highly expanded clone sizes. Clones above 20 RNA copies held over 98% of effector molecules, under 1% in naive cells. Jurkat TCR RNA from one cell was spiked into about a million naive cells, and it was reportedly detectable there.

TCRdb redid the calling of the PCR reads with MiXCR, one entry per CDR3 protein. The sample includes about half a million distinct CDR3 sequences, 25% of them seen just once. The specimen was naive CD8+ T cells from blood, with Jurkat cell RNA spiked in. As to subset: FACS-sorted CD8+CD4-CCR7+CD45RA+ naive T cells. This rearrangement joins TRBV5-6 to TRBJ2-7; D is undetermined. The sequence derives from a human donor in good health. Some libraries in this study had Jurkat cell RNA spiked in. Here the CDR3 reads CASSGNYEQYF. CDR3 nucleotides: TGTGCCAGCAGCGGGAATTACGAGCAGTACTTC.